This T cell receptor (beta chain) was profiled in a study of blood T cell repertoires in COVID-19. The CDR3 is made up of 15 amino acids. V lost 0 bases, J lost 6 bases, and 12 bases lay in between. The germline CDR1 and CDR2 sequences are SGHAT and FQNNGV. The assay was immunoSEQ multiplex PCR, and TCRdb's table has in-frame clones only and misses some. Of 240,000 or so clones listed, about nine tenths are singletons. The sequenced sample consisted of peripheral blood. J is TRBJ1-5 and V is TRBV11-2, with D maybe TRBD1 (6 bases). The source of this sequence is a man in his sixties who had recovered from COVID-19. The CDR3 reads CASSLDLRGGQPQHF. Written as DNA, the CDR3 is TGTGCCAGCAGCTTAGATCTAAGGGGGGGTCAGCCCCAGCATTTT.